This TCR beta chain was sequenced in a study of blood T cell repertoires in COVID-19. Looking at the study overall: COVID-19 samples, acute and convalescent, were from the United States, Italy and Spain.

V gave up 2 bases and J gave up 5 bases, with 11 bases separating them. Germline V gives CDR1 SGHRS, CDR2 YFSETQ. The CDR3 has 15 residues. This clone was picked up one time. Methods used by the authors: Using reference gene primer amplification, nucleated cell counts were estimated. The method was immunoSEQ multiplex PCR; TCRdb's version includes in-frame clones alone and lacks a portion of them. Clone size and V and J calls were adopted from that table, with D and trimming inferred from the DNA. The sample carries about 120,000 clones, 80% to 90% recorded once. Sequencing was carried out using peripheral blood. This clonotype was obtained from a woman aged 70-85 years with acute or convalescent COVID-19. The chain carries TRBV5-1 and TRBJ1-6; D gene unclear. CDR3 region: CASSLSGVDNSPLHF. Here the CDR3 DNA reads TGCGCCAGCAGCTTATCCGGGGTCGATAATTCACCCCTCCACTTT.